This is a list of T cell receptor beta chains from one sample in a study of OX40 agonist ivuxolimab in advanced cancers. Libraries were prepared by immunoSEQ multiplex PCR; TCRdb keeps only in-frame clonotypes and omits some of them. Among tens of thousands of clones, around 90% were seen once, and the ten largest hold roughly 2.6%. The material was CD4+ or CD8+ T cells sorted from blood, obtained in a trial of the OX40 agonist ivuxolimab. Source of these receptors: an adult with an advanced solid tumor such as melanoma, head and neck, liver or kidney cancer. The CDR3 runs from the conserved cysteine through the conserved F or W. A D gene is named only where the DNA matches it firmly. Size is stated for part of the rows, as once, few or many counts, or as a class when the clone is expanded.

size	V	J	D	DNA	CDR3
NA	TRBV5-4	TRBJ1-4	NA	TGTGCCAGCAGCTTGGTCGGGGAGGGTGAAAAACTGTTTTTT	CASSLVGEGEKLFF
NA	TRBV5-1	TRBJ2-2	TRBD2	TGCGCCAGCAGCCCGGGACTAGCGGGCTCGGCGAACACCGGGGAGCTGTTTTTT	CASSPGLAGSANTGELFF
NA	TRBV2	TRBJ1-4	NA	TGTGCCAGCAAGGGACAAACAAATGAAAAACTGTTTTTT	CASKGQTNEKLFF
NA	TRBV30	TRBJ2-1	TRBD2	TGTGCCTGGAGCCCCGGACTAGCGGGGAAGAATGAGCAGTTCTTC	CAWSPGLAGKNEQFF
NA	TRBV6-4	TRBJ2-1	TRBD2	TGTGCCAGCAGTGACGCGGGGGGCTTTGGGAATGAGCAGTTCTTC	CASSDAGGFGNEQFF
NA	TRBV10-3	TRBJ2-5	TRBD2	TGTGCCATCAGTGAGCGACTAGCGGAAGAGACCCAGTACTTC	CAISERLAEETQYF
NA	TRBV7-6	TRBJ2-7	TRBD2	TGTGCCAGCAGCTTAGCACTAGCGGGAGCCTACGAGCAGTACTTC	CASSLALAGAYEQYF
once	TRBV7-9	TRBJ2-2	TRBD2	TGTGCCAGCAGCCTCTTAGCGGGAGGTGGGACCGGGGAGCTGTTTTTT	CASSLLAGGGTGELFF
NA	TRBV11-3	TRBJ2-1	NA	TGTGCCAGCAGCCCACCGACCGGGAAAACCTCCTACAATGAGCAGTTCTTC	CASSPPTGKTSYNEQFF
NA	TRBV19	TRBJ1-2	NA	TGTGCCAGTAGTGTTGACAGTCGCAAAGCAGGCCTCCACTATGGCTACACCTTC	CASSVDSRKAGLHYGYTF
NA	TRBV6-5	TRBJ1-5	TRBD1	TGTGCCAGCAGCGAAGACAGGGCCAATCAGCCCCAGCATTTT	CASSEDRANQPQHF
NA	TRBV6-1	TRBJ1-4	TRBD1	TGTGCCAGCAGTGAACAGGGGGAGGGTAACAAACTGTTTTTT	CASSEQGEGNKLFF
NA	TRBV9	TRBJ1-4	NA	TGTGCCAGCAGCCCCGAGGGGCAGAAAAATGAAAAACTGTTTTTT	CASSPEGQKNEKLFF
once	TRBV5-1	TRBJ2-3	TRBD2	TGCGCCAGCGGACTGGGACTAGCGGGAGGTATTGGGTTGGCAGATACGCAGTATTTT	CASGLGLAGGIGLADTQYF
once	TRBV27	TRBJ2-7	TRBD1	TGTGCCAGCGGTCCCGGGACAGGGTCCTACGAGCAGTACTTC	CASGPGTGSYEQYF
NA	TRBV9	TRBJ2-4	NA	TGTGCCAGCAGCGTTACCGGGGGTGGAAACATTCAGTACTTC	CASSVTGGGNIQYF
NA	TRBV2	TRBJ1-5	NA	TGTGCCAGCAAGGGGGATAGCAATCAGCCCCAGCATTTT	CASKGDSNQPQHF
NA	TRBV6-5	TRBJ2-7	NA	TGTGCCAGCAGTCACCTCCGGGGCGCCTACGAGCAGTACTTC	CASSHLRGAYEQYF
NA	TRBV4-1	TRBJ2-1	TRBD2	TGCGCCAGCAGCCCGGAGACTAGCGGGAGTAGGTATGAGCAGTTCTTC	CASSPETSGSRYEQFF
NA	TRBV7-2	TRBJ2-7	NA	TGTGCCAGCAGCTTGGGGACTTGGACAGCCACCTACGAGCAGTACTTC	CASSLGTWTATYEQYF
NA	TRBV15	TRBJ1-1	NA	TGTGCCACCAGCAGAGAGGTGATGAACCTGAACACTGAAGCTTTCTTT	CATSREVMNLNTEAFF
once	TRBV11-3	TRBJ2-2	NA	TGTGCCAGCAGCCTAACCGGGTCGGCGGGCACCGGGGAGCTGTTTTTT	CASSLTGSAGTGELFF
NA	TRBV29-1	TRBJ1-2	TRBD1	TGCAGCGCTGGGACAGGGACTGGCTACACCTTC	CSAGTGTGYTF
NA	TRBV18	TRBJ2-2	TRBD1	TGTGCCAGCTCACCCCTTCGTGGGACAGCGAACACCGGGGAGCTGTTTTTT	CASSPLRGTANTGELFF
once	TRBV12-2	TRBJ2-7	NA	TGTGCAAGTCGCTTACCCTTAGCGGGAGGGCCGAGAGAGCAGTACTTC	CASRLPLAGGPREQYF
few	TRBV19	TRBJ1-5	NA	TGTGCCAGTAGTATCGGTAATCAGCCCCAGCATTTT	CASSIGNQPQHF
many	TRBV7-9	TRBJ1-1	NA	TGTGCCAGCAGGAAATTATCGGGCCGGGGGGTGAGCAGAGGTGAAGCTTTCTTT	CASRKLSGRGVSRGEAFF
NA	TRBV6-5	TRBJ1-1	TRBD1	TGTGCCAGCAGTACCCGGGACAGGCTTGGGACTGAAGCTTTCTTT	CASSTRDRLGTEAFF
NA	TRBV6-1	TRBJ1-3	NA	TGTGCCAGCAGGGGACAATCTAGCTCTGGAAACACCATATATTTT	CASRGQSSSGNTIYF
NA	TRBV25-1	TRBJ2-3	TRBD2	TGTGCCAGCAGTGGAAGCGGGAAGCGCACAGATACGCAGTATTTT	CASSGSGKRTDTQYF
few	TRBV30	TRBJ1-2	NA	TGTGCCTGGAGTGCGGTACTCGGAGGCTACACCTTC	CAWSAVLGGYTF
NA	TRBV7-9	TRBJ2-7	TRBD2	TGTGCCAGCAGCCTGGGGACTAGTAGTGGGCACGAGCAGTACTTC	CASSLGTSSGHEQYF
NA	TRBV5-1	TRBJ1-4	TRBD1	TGCGCCAGCAGCTTGGGCCCGACAGGGTGGGAATCTAATGAAAAACTGTTTTTT	CASSLGPTGWESNEKLFF
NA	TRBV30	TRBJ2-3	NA	TGTGCCTGGAGTGTAAAGTTAGAGCTGGGGACACGGACCACAGATACGCAGTATTTT	CAWSVKLELGTRTTDTQYF
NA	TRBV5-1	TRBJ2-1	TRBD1	TGCGCCAGCAGCTTTTTCGTATCCGGACAGGGGGCGAATGAGCAGTTCTTC	CASSFFVSGQGANEQFF
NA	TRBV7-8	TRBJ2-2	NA	TGTGCCAGCAGCCCCCAGACGGTGAACACCGGGGAGCTGTTTTTT	CASSPQTVNTGELFF
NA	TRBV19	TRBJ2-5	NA	TGTGCCAGTAGTATGACACAAGAGACCCAGTACTTC	CASSMTQETQYF
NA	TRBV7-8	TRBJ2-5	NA	TGTGCCAGCAGCCCCCCGGGGCAGGCCCAGTACTTC	CASSPPGQAQYF
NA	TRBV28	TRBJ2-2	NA	TGTGCCAGCAGTTCCAGACGAAGGGATGCCGGGGAGCTGTTTTTT	CASSSRRRDAGELFF
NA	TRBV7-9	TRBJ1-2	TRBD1	TGTGCCAGCAGCCCCTCAGGGGGCCTAAAGGGCTACACCTTC	CASSPSGGLKGYTF
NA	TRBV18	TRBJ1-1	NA	TGTGCCAGCTCACCACCGCTGGGTCACACTGAAGCTTTCTTT	CASSPPLGHTEAFF
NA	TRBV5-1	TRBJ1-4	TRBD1	TGCGCCAGCAGCTTGGCGGACAGGGTCGCTGAAAAACTGTTTTTT	CASSLADRVAEKLFF
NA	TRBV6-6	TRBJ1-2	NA	TGTGCCAGCAGTCGATACGACAGTTATGGCTACACCTTC	CASSRYDSYGYTF
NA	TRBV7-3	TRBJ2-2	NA	TGTGCCAGCAGCTCCCAACCGACCGGGGAGCTGTTTTTT	CASSSQPTGELFF
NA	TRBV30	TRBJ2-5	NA	TGTGCCTGGTCAGGGCGGAGCCAAGAGACCCAGTACTTC	CAWSGRSQETQYF
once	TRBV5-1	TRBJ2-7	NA	TGCGCCAGCAGCTTGGGGGCCGGGCGGGACCTATACGAGCAGTACTTC	CASSLGAGRDLYEQYF
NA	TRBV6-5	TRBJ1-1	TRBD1	TGTGCCAGCAATAACAGGGGTAGCGCTGAAGCTTTCTTT	CASNNRGSAEAFF
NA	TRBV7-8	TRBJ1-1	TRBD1	TGTGCCAGCAGCTTAGTGTGGCAGGGGGACACTGAAGCTTTCTTT	CASSLVWQGDTEAFF
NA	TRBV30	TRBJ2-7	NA	TGTGCCTGGAGTGTAGGCTACGAGCAGTACTTC	CAWSVGYEQYF
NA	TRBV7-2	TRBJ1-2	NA	TGTGCCAGCAGCTCGGCGAGGGATGGCTACACCTTC	CASSSARDGYTF
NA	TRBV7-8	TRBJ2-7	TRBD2	TGTGCCAGCAGCCTTCTAGCGGGAGCTTACGAGCAGTACTTC	CASSLLAGAYEQYF
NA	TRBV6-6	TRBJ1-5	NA	TGTGCCACCGCGCGGGGGGGGGCAGGTCAGCCCCAGCATTTT	CATARGGAGQPQHF
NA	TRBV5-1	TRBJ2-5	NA	TGCGCCAGCAACATTGACAGTCAAGAGACCCAGTACTTC	CASNIDSQETQYF
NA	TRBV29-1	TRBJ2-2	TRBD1	TGCAGCGTCGCTCGGGACAGGGGGTTCACCGGGGAGCTGTTTTTT	CSVARDRGFTGELFF